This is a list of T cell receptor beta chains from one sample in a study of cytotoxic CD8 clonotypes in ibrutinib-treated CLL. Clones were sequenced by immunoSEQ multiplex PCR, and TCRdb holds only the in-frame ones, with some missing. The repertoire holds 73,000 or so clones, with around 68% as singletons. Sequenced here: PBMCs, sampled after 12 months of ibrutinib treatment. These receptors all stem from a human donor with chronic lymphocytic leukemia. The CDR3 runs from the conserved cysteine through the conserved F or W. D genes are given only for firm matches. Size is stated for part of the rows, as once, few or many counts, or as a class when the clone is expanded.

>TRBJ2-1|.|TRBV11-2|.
CASRERSSYNEQFF
TGTGCCAGCAGGGAAAGGAGCTCCTACAATGAGCAGTTCTTC
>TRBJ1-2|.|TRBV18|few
CASSPAQSVYGYTF
TGTGCCAGCTCTCCAGCTCAGAGTGTGTACGGCTACACCTTC
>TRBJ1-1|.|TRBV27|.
CASSLNGVAGWFHTEAFF
TGTGCCAGCAGTTTAAATGGGGTCGCAGGGTGGTTCCACACTGAAGCTTTCTTT
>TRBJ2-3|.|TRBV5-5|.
CASSLAGTDTQYF
TGTGCCAGCAGCTTGGCAGGCACAGATACGCAGTATTTT
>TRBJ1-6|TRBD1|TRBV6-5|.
CASSSQGGLNSPLHF
TGTGCCAGCAGTTCCCAGGGGGGCCTTAATTCACCCCTCCACTTT
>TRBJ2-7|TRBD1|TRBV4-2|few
CASSRGTTYEQYF
TGTGCCAGTAGCAGGGGGACCACCTACGAGCAGTACTTC
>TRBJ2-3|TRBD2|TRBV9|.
CASSVGLLGGGASDTQYF
TGTGCCAGCAGCGTAGGACTCTTGGGCGGGGGGGCGTCAGATACGCAGTATTTT
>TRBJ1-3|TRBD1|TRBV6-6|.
CASRRDRVSGNTIYF
TGTGCCAGCAGGCGGGACAGGGTCTCTGGAAACACCATATATTTT
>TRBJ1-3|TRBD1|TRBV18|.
CASSTGSGNTIYF
TGTGCCAGCTCGACAGGGTCTGGAAACACCATATATTTT
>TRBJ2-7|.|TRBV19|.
CASTPVGHSGEQYF
TGTGCCAGTACCCCAGTGGGGCATTCCGGAGAGCAGTACTTC
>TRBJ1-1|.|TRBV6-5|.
CASSRGTENTEAFF
TGTGCCAGCAGTAGAGGGACGGAGAACACTGAAGCTTTCTTT
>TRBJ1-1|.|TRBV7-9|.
CASSLRGQGNTEAFF
TGTGCCAGCAGCTTAAGGGGCCAGGGGAACACTGAAGCTTTCTTT
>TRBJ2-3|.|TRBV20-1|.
CSAIRGDTQYF
TGCAGTGCAATCAGAGGAGATACGCAGTATTTT
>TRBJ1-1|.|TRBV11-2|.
CASSTPRPAGAGEAFF
TGTGCCAGCAGCACCCCAAGGCCAGCAGGGGCCGGTGAAGCTTTCTTT
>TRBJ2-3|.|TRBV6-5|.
CASSTSRPGLDTQYF
TGTGCCAGCAGTACTAGCCGGCCGGGGTTAGATACGCAGTATTTT
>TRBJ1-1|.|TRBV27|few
CASSVRQKGNTEAFF
TGTGCCAGCAGTGTAAGACAGAAAGGGAACACTGAAGCTTTCTTT
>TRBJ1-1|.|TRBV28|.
CASSLGGGTFF
TGTGCCAGCAGTTTAGGGGGCGGAACTTTCTTT
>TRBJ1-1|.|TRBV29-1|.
CSVDEGGSEAFF
TGCAGCGTGGACGAAGGGGGATCTGAAGCTTTCTTT
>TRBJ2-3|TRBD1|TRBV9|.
CASSGPRDSHTQYF
TGTGCCAGCAGCGGGCCTCGGGACAGTCATACGCAGTATTTT
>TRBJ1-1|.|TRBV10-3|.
CAISESVQLGSAAFF
TGTGCCATCAGTGAGTCGGTACAGCTTGGGAGTGCAGCTTTCTTT
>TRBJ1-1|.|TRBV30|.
CAWNRLLNTEAFF
TGTGCCTGGAACCGGCTCTTGAACACTGAAGCTTTCTTT
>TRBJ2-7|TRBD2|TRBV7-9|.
CASSSQRGSYEQYF
TGTGCCAGCAGCTCTCAGCGGGGCTCCTACGAGCAGTACTTC
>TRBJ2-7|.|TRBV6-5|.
CASSYSRAGNEQYF
TGTGCCAGCAGTTACTCGCGGGCGGGGAATGAGCAGTACTTC
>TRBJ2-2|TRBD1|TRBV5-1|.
CASSRGTGDLGELFF
TGCGCCAGCAGCCGGGGGACAGGGGATCTCGGGGAGCTGTTTTTT
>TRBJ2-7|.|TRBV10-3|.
CAIRDGQSEQYF
TGTGCCATCAGGGACGGACAGAGCGAGCAGTACTTC
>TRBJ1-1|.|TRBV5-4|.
CASSLGKGHPNTEAFF
TGTGCCAGCAGCTTGGGAAAGGGACACCCGAACACTGAAGCTTTCTTT
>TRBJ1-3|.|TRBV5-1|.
CASSFDSSGNTIYF
TGCGCCAGCAGCTTTGACAGCTCTGGAAACACCATATATTTT
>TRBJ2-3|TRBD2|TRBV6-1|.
CASSHTSGADTQYF
TGTGCCAGCAGTCACACTAGCGGGGCAGATACGCAGTATTTT
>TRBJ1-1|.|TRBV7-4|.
CASRRKNTEAFF
TGTGCCAGCAGGAGGAAAAACACTGAAGCTTTCTTT
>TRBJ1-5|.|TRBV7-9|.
CASSLASPNQPQHF
TGTGCCAGCAGCTTAGCCAGTCCGAATCAGCCCCAGCATTTT
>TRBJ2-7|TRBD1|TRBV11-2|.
CASSIGTGAYEQYF
TGTGCCAGCAGCATAGGGACAGGAGCCTACGAGCAGTACTTC
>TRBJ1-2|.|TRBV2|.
CASSEDSASPRYTF
TGTGCCAGCAGTGAAGACAGCGCGTCACCCCGCTACACCTTC
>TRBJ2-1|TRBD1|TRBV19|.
CASSLPRTGSYNEQFF
TGTGCCAGTAGTCTCCCCCGGACAGGATCCTACAATGAGCAGTTCTTC
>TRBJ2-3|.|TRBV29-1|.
CSVTGHPSSTDTQYF
TGCAGCGTTACTGGACACCCTTCTAGCACAGATACGCAGTATTTT
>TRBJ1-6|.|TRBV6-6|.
CASSYRQGRVSPLHF
TGTGCCAGCAGTTACAGGCAGGGCCGGGTTTCACCCCTCCACTTT
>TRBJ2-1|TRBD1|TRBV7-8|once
CASSLAIGTGVYNEQFF
TGTGCCAGCAGCTTAGCAATCGGGACAGGGGTCTACAATGAGCAGTTCTTC
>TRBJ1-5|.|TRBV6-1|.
CASSVNRDQPQHF
TGTGCCAGCAGTGTAAACAGAGATCAGCCCCAGCATTTT
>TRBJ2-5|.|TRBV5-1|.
CASSLQETQYF
TGCGCCAGCAGCCTCCAAGAGACCCAGTACTTC
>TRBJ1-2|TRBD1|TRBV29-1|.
CSVGRGQEPTENYGYTF
TGCAGCGTTGGCCGGGGACAGGAGCCGACGGAAAACTATGGCTACACCTTC
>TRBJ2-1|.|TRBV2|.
CASNPGRGSYNEQFF
TGTGCCAGCAACCCCGGGCGGGGTTCCTACAATGAGCAGTTCTTC
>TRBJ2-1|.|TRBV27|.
CASSLFFSGGGDEQFF
TGTGCCAGCAGTTTGTTTTTTAGCGGTGGCGGCGATGAGCAGTTCTTC
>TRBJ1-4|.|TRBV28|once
CASSLGPATNEKLFF
TGTGCCAGCAGTTTAGGACCAGCAACTAATGAAAAACTGTTTTTT